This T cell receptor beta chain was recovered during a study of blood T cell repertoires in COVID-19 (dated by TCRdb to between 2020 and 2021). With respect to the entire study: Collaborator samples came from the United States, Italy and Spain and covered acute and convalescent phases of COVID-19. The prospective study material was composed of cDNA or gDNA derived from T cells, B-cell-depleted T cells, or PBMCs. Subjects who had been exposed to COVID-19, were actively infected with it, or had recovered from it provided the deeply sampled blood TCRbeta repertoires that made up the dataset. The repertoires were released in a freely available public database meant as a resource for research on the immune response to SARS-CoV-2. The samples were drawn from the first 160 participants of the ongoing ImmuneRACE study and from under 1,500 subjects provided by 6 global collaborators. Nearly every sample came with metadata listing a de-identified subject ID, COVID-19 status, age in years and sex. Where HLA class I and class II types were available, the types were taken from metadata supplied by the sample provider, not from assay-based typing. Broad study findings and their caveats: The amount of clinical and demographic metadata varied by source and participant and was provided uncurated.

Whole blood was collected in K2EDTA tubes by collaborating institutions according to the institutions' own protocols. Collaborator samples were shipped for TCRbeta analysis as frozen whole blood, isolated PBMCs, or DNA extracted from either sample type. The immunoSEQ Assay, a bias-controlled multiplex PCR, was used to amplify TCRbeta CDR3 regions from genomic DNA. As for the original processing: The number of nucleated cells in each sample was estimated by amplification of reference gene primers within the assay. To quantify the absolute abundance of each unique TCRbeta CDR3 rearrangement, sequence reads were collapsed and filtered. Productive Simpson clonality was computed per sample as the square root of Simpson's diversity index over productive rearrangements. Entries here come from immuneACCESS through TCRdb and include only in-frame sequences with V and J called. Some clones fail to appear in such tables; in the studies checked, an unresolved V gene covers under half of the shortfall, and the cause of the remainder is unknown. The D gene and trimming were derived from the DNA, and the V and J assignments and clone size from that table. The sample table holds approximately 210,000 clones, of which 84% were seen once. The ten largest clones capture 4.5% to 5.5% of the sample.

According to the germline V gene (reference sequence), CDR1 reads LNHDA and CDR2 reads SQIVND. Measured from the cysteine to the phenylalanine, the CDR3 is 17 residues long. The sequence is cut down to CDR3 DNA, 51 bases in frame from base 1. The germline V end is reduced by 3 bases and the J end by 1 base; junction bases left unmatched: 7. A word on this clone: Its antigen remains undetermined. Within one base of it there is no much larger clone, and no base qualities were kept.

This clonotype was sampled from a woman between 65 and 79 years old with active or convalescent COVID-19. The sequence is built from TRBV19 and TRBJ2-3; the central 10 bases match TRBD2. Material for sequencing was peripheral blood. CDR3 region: CASSIGSGRAGTDTQYF. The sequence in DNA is TGTGCCAGTAGTATCGGGAGCGGGAGGGCCGGCACAGATACGCAGTATTTT.